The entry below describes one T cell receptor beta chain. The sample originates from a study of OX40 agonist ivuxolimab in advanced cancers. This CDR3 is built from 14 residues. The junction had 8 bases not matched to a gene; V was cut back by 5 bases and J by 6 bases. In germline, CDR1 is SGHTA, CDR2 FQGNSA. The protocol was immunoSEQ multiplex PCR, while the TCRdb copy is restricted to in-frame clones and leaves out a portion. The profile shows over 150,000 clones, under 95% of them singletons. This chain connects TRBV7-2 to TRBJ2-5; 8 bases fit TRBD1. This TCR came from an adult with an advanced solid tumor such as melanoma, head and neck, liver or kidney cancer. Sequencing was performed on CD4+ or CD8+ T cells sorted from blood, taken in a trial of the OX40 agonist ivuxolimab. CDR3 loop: CASSLDRGQKTQYF. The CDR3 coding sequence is TGTGCCAGCAGCCTAGACAGGGGTCAAAAGACCCAGTACTTC.